These 17 T cell receptor beta chains originate from one sample sequenced in a study of Ad26.COV2.S vaccination and SARS-CoV-2 variants. Using immunoSEQ multiplex PCR, the repertoire was profiled, and TCRdb retains in-frame clones only, with some absent. The sample has hundreds of thousands of clones; about 89% are singletons. The treatment was: 15 to 20 received Ad26.COV2.S at low or high dose, single or two shots; about 5 received placebo; per-sample allocation not given. Collection of the samples took place on day 63 after the first injection of vaccine or placebo. The material sequenced was peripheral blood, taken in a trial of Ad26.COV2.S vaccine versus placebo. The source of these receptors is a person aged 18 to 65 who received the Ad26.COV2.S COVID-19 vaccine or a placebo.

With regard to this clone: The sample contains more than one DNA sequence encoding this CDR3. The chain is built from TRBV7-2 and TRBJ2-1, with 7 bases lining up with TRBD2. In germline, CDR1 is SGHTA, CDR2 FQGNSA. CDR3 size: 14 residues. With V trimmed by 5 bases and J by 4 bases, 5 bases remained unmatched. CDR3 sequence: CASSPGGSYNEQFF. The DNA for the CDR3 is TGTGCCAGCAGCCCGGGAGGATCTTACAATGAGCAGTTCTTC. The full variable domain, completed using reference TRBV7-2 and TRBJ2-1, is GAGVSQSPSNKVTEKGKDVELRCDPISGHTALYWYRQSLGQGLEFLIYFQGNSAPDKSGLPSDRFSAERTGGSVSTLTIQRTQQEDSAVYLCASSPGGSYNEQFFGPGTRLTVL.

The chain links TRBV3-1 (or the pseudogene TRBV3-2) to TRBJ2-5; 9 bases align to TRBD2. This CDR3 comprises 16 residues. CDR1 and CDR2 (germline): LGHDT, YNNKEL (reference sequence). Trimming removed 0 bases from V and 5 bases from J; junction bases left unmatched: 7. As DNA, the CDR3 is TGTGCCAGCAGCCAAGAGTGGCGGGAGGGCCCGGAGACCCAGTACTTC. Translated, it gives CASSQEWREGPETQYF.

The J gene is TRBJ1-3, the V gene TRBV15; D is unclear. V was shortened by 1 base and J by 4 bases, with 11 bases between the two germline ends. CDR1 and CDR2 (germline): LNHNV, YYDKDF (reference sequence). The CDR3 has 15 amino acids. As DNA, the CDR3 is TGTGCCACCAGCAGAGCCCCATCCTTCGGAAACACCATATATTTT. Residues: CATSRAPSFGNTIYF.

The chain uses TRBV7-9 and TRBJ2-1; TRBD2 matches 13 bases. The germline gives CDR1 SEHNR, CDR2 FQNEAQ (reference sequence). Trimming took 5 bases from V and 0 from J; bases not matched to a gene: 7. The CDR3 has 18 amino acids. CDR3 coding DNA: TGTGCCAGCAGCCCGGGACTAGCGGGGCCTGCCTCCTACAATGAGCAGTTCTTC. Translating it yields CASSPGLAGPASYNEQFF.

This clone showed up just once. For the CDR3, the DNA is TGTGCCAGCAGCCAAGTCGGGACAGCTGGAAACACCATATATTTT. Protein: CASSQVGTAGNTIYF. The rearrangement links TRBV3-1 (or the pseudogene TRBV3-2) to TRBJ1-3, with TRBD1 matching 7 bases. V trimming: 1 base; J trimming: 2 bases; junction bases outside the gene matches: 2. Germline assignment: CDR1 LGHDT and CDR2 YNNKEL (reference sequence). The CDR3 is 15 residues long.

The J gene is TRBJ2-5, the V gene TRBV2; D uncertain. This CDR3 spans 14 amino acids. V was clipped by 3 bases and J by 2 bases, with 10 bases between them. Germline V gives CDR1 SNHLY, CDR2 FYNNEI. In DNA form, the CDR3 reads TGTGCCAGCAGTGATCCAGTGCCTCAAGAGACCCAGTACTTC. It specifies CASSDPVPQETQYF.

V gene TRBV27 combines with J gene TRBJ2-2; D is unresolved. CDR1 is MNHEY and CDR2 is SMNVEV in the germline V gene (reference sequence). V lost 5 bases and J lost 1, with 14 bases in between. The CDR3 consists of 16 residues. DNA of the CDR3: TGTGCCAGCAGTCGCTTCTCCAGCTTGAACACCGGGGAGCTGTTTTTT. Its translation is CASSRFSSLNTGELFF.

J is TRBJ1-1 and V is TRBV30; D remains unclear. This CDR3 is built from 13 residues. The V end was cut by 0 bases, the J end by 1 base, with 6 bases between. Per the germline V gene, CDR1 is GTSNPN and CDR2 is SVGIG (reference sequence). CDR3 sequence: CAWSVQSNTEAFF. CDR3 bases: TGTGCCTGGAGTGTACAATCGAACACTGAAGCTTTCTTT.

The chain joins TRBV2 to TRBJ1-4; 7 bases align to TRBD1. This CDR3 spans 13 amino acids. V lost 5 bases to trimming and J lost 3 bases; unmatched junction nucleotides: 0. In germline, CDR1 is SNHLY, CDR2 FYNNEI. In nucleotides, the CDR3 is TGTGCCAGCAGTACAGGGGCTAATGAAAAACTGTTTTTT. Protein sequence: CASSTGANEKLFF. Full variable domain (outside the CDR3, taken from reference TRBV2 and TRBJ1-4): EPEVTQTPSHQVTQMGQEVILRCVPISNHLYFYWYRQILGQKVEFLVSFYNNEISEKSEIFDDQFSVERPDGSNFTLKIRSTKLEDSAMYFCASSTGANEKLFFGSGTQLSVL.

The gene calls are TRBV4-3 and TRBJ1-2, with TRBD1 identical over 7 bases. Germline loops: CDR1 LGHNA, CDR2 YSLEER. Trimming at V came to 0 bases and at J to 5 bases, leaving 9 bases not matched to a gene. The CDR3 is 16 residues long. CDR3 coding DNA: TGCGCCAGCAGCCAAGACTTCGGGACAGCATCGTATGGCTACACCTTC. Its translation is CASSQDFGTASYGYTF.

CDR3 coding DNA: TGTGCCAGCAGTTACGGACAGGGGGCGGCAGATACGCAGTATTTT. It codes for CASSYGQGAADTQYF. The V gene is TRBV6-5, the J gene TRBJ2-3; 11 nucleotides agree with TRBD1. The CDR3 extends over 15 amino acids. The germline gives CDR1 MNHEY, CDR2 SVGAGI. The trim removed 2 bases at V and 4 bases at J, leaving 2 bases unmatched.

The chain is built from TRBV5-1 and TRBJ2-3; TRBD1 might be the D (6 bases). Trimming left V 2 bases short and J 0 bases short, with 7 bases between. The CDR3 is made up of 14 amino acids. CDR1 SGHRS and CDR2 YFSETQ come from the germline V gene. The CDR3 nucleotides are TGCGCCAGCAGCTTAGACAGGAGCACAGATACGCAGTATTTT. Translated, it gives CASSLDRSTDTQYF.

The chain uses TRBV7-9 and TRBJ1-1; tentative D call: TRBD1 (5 bases). Per the germline V gene, CDR1 is SEHNR and CDR2 is FQNEAQ (reference sequence). CDR3 length equals 15 residues. V gave up 2 bases and J gave up 8 bases, with 18 bases separating them. The CDR3, as DNA: TGTGCCAGCAGCTTATCCTCACGCGAGACAGCAGAAGCTTTCTTT. Protein: CASSLSSRETAEAFF.

V and J are TRBV6-2 or TRBV6-3 and TRBJ2-7; 7 bases fit TRBD2. The V and J ends lost 6 bases and 4 bases, in that order; junction bases with no gene match: 15. Germline CDR1 is MNHEY and CDR2 is SVGEGT. The CDR3 sequence is 16 residues long. The CDR3 sequence: CASSPTRVAGSYEQYF. The DNA of the CDR3 is TGTGCCAGCAGCCCAACCCGCGTAGCGGGTTCGTACGAGCAGTACTTC.

Details on this clone: This specimen includes other DNA sequences encoding the same CDR3. The chain has TRBV5-1 and TRBJ2-1; 9 bases align to TRBD2. Germline assignment: CDR1 SGHRS and CDR2 YFSETQ. Trimming cost V 2 bases and J 4 bases; bases outside gene matches: 1. The CDR3 runs 14 residues. CDR3 sequence reads: CASSFTSGYNEQFF. DNA of the CDR3: TGCGCCAGCAGCTTTACTAGCGGGTACAATGAGCAGTTCTTC.

Only one count was recorded for this clone. V usage is TRBV27 and J usage is TRBJ2-1; 9 bases match TRBD1. CDR3 size: 15 residues. After removal of 5 bases from V and 6 bases from J, the junction contained 8 bases not matched to a gene. CDR1 MNHEY and CDR2 SMNVEV come from the germline V gene (reference sequence). CDR3 amino acids: CASSVQGANGNEQFF. In DNA form, the CDR3 reads TGTGCCAGCAGTGTACAGGGGGCGAACGGCAATGAGCAGTTCTTC.

This chain joins TRBV24-1 and TRBJ2-5, with TRBD2 matching over 8 bases. V shed 4 bases and J 4 bases; nucleotides not matched to a gene: 7. The V gene's germline CDR1 is KGHDR and CDR2 SFDVKD. The CDR3 loop spans 15 amino acids. CDR3 region: CATSDHGLAVETQYF. Here the CDR3 DNA reads TGTGCCACCAGTGACCATGGACTAGCAGTAGAGACCCAGTACTTC.